This T cell receptor beta chain was documented in a study of regulatory T cells in long-lasting Graves disease. CDR3-region Arm-PCR and iRepertoire HTBI primers produced the TCR beta libraries. TCRdb re-derived calls from the multiplex PCR reads in MiXCR, one entry per CDR3 protein. Of roughly 560,000 distinct CDR3 sequences in the sample, about 12% were seen once. Time point of the sample: newly diagnosed GD, antithyroid drugs for less than 3 months. Preparation of the TCR library used RNA extracted from PBMCs. From germline, CDR1 is SNHLY and CDR2 FYNNEI. The V gene end was trimmed by 3 bases and the J gene end by 5 bases; junction bases not matched to a gene: 11. CDR3 size: 18 residues. This sample also appeared in a second study, on T cells in Graves' hyperthyroidism and ophthalmopathy. That source adds: Participants, patients aged 18 to 65, had newly diagnosed hyperthyroidism with a duration under 2 months. Diagnosis relied on clinical symptoms, serum thyroxine and TRAb, thyroid ultrasound and orbital computed tomography. The HTBI primer set drove a first-round RT-PCR of the TCR CDR3. Blood held most thyroid clonotypes expanded above 0.001 frequency.

This chain links TRBV2 with TRBJ1-3; 12 nucleotides align to TRBD1. The receptor comes from a woman aged 25 to 39 with Graves disease. Material: peripheral blood mononuclear cells (PBMCs), obtained at new diagnosis, from a patient treated with antithyroid drugs. The CDR3 loop reads CASSDLKGTGGVRNTIYF. CDR3 in DNA: TGTGCCAGCAGTGACCTCAAGGGGACAGGGGGCGTAAGAAACACCATATATTTT. The entire variable domain, with the rest obtained from reference TRBV2 and TRBJ1-3, is as follows: EPEVTQTPSHQVTQMGQEVILRCVPISNHLYFYWYRQILGQKVEFLVSFYNNEISEKSEIFDDQFSVERPDGSNFTLKIRSTKLEDSAMYFCASSDLKGTGGVRNTIYFGEGSWLTVV.